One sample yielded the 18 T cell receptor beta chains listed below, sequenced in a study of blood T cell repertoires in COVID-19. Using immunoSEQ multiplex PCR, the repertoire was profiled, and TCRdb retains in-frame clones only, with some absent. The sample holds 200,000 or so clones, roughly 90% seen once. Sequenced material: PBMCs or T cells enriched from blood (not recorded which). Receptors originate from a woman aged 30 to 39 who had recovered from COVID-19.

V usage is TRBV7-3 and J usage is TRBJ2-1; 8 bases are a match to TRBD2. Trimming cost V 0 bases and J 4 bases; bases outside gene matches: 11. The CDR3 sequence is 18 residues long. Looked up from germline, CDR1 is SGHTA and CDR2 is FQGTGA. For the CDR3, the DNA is TGTGCCAGCAGCTTAACCGGGGGGGCCGGCCGACCTTACAATGAGCAGTTCTTC. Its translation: CASSLTGGAGRPYNEQFF.

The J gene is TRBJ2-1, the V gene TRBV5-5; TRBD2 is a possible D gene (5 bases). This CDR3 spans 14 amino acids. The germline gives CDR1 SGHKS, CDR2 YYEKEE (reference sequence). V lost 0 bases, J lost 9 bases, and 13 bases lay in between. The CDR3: CASSLGHRGIEQFF. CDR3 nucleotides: TGTGCCAGCAGCTTGGGACACCGGGGTATTGAGCAGTTCTTC. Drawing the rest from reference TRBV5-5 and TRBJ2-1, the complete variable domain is DAGVTQSPTHLIKTRGQQVTLRCSPISGHKSVSWYQQVLGQGPQFIFQYYEKEERGRGNFPDRFSARQFPNYSSELNVNALLLGDSALYLCASSLGHRGIEQFFGPGTRLTVL.

The CDR3 region is CASSQEGQGSCGANVLTF. In DNA form, the CDR3 reads TGTGCCAGCAGCCAGGAGGGACAGGGAAGTTGTGGGGCCAACGTCCTGACTTTC. The V and J genes are TRBV3-1 (or the pseudogene TRBV3-2) and TRBJ2-6; 9 bases are a match to TRBD1. Germline CDR1 is LGHDT and CDR2 is YNNKEL (reference sequence). The CDR3 runs 18 residues. The V gene end was trimmed by 3 bases and the J gene end by 3 bases; junction bases not matched to a gene: 9.

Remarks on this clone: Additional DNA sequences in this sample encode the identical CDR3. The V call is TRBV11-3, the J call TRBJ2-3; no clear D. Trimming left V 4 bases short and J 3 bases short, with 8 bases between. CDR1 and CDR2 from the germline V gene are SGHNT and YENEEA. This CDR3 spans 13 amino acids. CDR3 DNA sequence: TGTGCCAGCAGCTCAGGTCTTACAGATACGCAGTATTTT. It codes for CASSSGLTDTQYF.

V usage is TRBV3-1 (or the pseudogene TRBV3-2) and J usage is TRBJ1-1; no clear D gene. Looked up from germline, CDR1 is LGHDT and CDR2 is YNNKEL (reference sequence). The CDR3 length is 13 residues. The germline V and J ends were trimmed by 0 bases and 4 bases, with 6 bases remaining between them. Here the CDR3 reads CASSQEPGTEAFF. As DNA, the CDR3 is TGTGCCAGCAGCCAAGAGCCGGGCACTGAAGCTTTCTTT.

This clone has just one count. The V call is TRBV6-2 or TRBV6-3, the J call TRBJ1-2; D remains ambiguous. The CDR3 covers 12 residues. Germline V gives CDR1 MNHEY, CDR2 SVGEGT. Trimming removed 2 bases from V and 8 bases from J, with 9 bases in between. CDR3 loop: CASSYGAYGYTF. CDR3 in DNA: TGTGCCAGCAGTTACGGAGCGTACGGCTACACCTTC.

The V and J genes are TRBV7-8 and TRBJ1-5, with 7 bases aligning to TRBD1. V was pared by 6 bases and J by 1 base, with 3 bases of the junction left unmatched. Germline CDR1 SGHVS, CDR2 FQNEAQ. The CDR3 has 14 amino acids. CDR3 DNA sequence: TGTGCCAGCAGTCGGACAGGCAGCAATCAGCCCCAGCATTTT. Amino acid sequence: CASSRTGSNQPQHF.

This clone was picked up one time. The CDR3 sequence: CASSQDWTGDATNEKLFF. Here the CDR3 DNA reads TGCGCCAGCAGCCAAGATTGGACAGGGGATGCAACTAATGAAAAACTGTTTTTT. The chain couples TRBV4-3 to TRBJ1-4; 9 bases line up with TRBD1. The CDR3 sequence is 18 residues long. The junction had 5 bases not matched to a gene; V was cut back by 0 bases and J by 0 bases. CDR1 and CDR2 from the germline V gene are LGHNA and YSLEER.

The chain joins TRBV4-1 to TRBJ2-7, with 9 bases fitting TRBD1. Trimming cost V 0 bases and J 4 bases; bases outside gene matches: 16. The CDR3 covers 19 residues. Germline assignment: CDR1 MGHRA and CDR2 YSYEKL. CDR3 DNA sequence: TGCGCCAGCAGCCAAGAGTCCAGTCCGTGGACAGGGGCGCCTTACGAGCAGTACTTC. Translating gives CASSQESSPWTGAPYEQYF.

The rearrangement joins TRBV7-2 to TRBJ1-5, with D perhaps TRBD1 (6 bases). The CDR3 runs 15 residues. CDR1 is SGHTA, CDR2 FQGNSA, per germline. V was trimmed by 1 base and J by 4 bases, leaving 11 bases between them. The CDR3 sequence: CASSLGTALNQPQHF. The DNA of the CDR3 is TGTGCCAGCAGCTTAGGGACAGCTCTTAATCAGCCCCAGCATTTT.

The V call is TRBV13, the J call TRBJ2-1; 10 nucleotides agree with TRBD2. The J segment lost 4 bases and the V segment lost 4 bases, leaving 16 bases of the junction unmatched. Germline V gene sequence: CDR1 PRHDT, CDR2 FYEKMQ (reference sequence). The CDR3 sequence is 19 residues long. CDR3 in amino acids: CASSSPLAGARRGYNEQFF. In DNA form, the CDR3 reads TGTGCCAGCAGCTCCCCCCTAGCGGGGGCTCGTAGGGGATACAATGAGCAGTTCTTC. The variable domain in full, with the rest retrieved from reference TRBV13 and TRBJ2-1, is AAGVIQSPRHLIKEKRETATLKCYPIPRHDTVYWYQQGPGQDPQFLISFYEKMQSDKGSIPDRFSAQQFSDYHSELNMSSLELGDSALYFCASSSPLAGARRGYNEQFFGPGTRLTVL.

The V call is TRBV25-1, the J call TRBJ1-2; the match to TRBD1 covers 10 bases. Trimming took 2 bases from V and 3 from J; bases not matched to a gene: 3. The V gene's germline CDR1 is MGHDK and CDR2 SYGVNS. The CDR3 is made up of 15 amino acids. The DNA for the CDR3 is TGTGCCAGCAGTGAAGCGGGACAGGGGTACTATGGCTACACCTTC. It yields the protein CASSEAGQGYYGYTF.

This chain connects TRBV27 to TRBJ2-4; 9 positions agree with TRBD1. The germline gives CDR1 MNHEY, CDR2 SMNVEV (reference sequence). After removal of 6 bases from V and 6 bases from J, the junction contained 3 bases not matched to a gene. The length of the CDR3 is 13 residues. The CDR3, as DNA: TGTGCCAGCAGACGGACAGGGGTAAACATTCAGTACTTC. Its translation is CASRRTGVNIQYF.

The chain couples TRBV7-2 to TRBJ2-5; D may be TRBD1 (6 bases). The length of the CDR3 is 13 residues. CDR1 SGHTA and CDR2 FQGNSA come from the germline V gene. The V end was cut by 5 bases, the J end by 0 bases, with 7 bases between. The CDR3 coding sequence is TGTGCCAGCAGCCGGGACAACCAAGAGACCCAGTACTTC. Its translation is CASSRDNQETQYF.

CDR3 bases: TGTGCCAGCACCCAGGACATCAATCAGCCCCAGCATTTT. This codes for CASTQDINQPQHF. The chain carries TRBV6-5 and TRBJ1-5, with a weak D call TRBD1 (5 bases). The V and J ends lost 7 bases and 3 bases respectively, with 10 bases between them. The germline gives CDR1 MNHEY, CDR2 SVGAGI. This CDR3 is built from 13 residues.

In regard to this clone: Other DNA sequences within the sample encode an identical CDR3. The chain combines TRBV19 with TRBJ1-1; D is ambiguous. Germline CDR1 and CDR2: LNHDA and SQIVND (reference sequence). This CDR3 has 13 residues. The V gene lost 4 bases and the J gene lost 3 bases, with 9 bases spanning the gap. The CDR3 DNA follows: TGTGCCAGTAGTAGGCAGCGGGACACTGAAGCTTTCTTT. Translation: CASSRQRDTEAFF.

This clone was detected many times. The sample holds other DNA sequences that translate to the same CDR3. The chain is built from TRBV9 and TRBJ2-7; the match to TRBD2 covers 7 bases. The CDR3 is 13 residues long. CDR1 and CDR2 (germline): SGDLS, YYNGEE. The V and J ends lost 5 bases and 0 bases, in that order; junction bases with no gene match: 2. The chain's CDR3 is CASSPGGSYEQYF. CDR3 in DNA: TGTGCCAGCAGTCCGGGGGGCTCCTACGAGCAGTACTTC. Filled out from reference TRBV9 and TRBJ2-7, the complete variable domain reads DSGVTQTPKHLITATGQRVTLRCSPRSGDLSVYWYQQSLDQGLQFLIQYYNGEERAKGNILERFSAQQFPDLHSELNLSSLELGDSALYFCASSPGGSYEQYFGPGTRLTVT.

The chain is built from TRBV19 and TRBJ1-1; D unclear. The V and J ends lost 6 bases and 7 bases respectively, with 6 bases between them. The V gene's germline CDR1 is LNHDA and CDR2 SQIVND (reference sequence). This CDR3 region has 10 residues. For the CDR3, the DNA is TGTGCCAGTAGCAGTCATGAAGCTTTCTTT. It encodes CASSSHEAFF.